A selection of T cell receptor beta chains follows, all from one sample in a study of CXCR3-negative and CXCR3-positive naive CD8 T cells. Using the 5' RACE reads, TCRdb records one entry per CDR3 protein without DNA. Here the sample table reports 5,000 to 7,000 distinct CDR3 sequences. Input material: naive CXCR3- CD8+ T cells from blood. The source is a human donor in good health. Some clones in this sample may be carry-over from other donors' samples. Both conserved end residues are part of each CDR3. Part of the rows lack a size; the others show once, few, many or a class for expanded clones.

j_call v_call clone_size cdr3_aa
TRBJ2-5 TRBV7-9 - CASSLPSVSPRETQYF
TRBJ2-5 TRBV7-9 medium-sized CASSSGQGEETQYF
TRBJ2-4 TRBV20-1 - CSARPGAVENIQYF
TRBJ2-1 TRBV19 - CASSMGGMNEQFF
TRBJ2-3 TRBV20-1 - CSANMPGGAASTDTQYF
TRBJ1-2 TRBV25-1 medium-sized CASSEHRYYGYTF
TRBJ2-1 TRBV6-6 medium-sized CASRDRGDEQFF
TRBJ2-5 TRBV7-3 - CASSSWGGAQETQYF
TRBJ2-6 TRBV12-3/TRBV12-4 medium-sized CASSFKGTGANVLTF
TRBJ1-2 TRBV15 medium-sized CATSGGGDYGYTF
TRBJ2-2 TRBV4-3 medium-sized CASSLVAGGRSGELFF
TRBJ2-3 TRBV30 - CAWSETEPDTQYF
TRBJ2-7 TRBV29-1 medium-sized CSVSGTGVLYEQYF
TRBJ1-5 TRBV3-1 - CASSQDGNQPQHF
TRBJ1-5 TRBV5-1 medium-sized CASSLRPGSNQPQHF
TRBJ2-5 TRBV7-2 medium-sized CASSLDGGAQETQYF
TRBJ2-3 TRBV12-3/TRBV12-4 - CASSADRPSTDTQYF
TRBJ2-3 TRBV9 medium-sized CASSVATIEGLGRPDTQYF
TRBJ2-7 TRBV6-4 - CASTGRTSGRIPHEQYF
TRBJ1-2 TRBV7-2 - CASSLHRGPSHYGYTF
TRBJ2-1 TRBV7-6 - CASSFLGGTSAFDEQFF
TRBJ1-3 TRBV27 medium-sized CASSRTTTGNTIYF
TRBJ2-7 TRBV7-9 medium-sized CASSLGRTGSYEQYF
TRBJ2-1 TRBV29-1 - CSVSTSGRNYNEQFF
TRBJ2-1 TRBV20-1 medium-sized CSARERLSYNEQFF
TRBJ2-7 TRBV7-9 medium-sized CASSLQGNYEQYF
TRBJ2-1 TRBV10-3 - CAISESTSGRLYEQFF
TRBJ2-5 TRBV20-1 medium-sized CSARFRGEGLPLETQYF
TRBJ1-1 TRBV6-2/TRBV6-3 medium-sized CASSYDGVRQGSNTEAFF
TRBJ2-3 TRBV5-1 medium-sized CASSLGTGGTDTQYF
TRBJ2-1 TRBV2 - CASIRADNEQFF
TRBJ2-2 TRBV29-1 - CSVVPSGSSGELFF
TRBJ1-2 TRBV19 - CASSSTYRERDYGYTF
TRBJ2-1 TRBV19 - CASTPTGGSYNEQFF
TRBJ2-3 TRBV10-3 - CAISESGLDGDTQYF
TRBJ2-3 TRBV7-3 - CASSLGTTTPTDTQYF
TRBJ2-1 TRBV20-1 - CSANDRGGNEQFF
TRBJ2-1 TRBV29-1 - CSARWGTNEQFF
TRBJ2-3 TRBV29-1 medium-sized CSVGGRPTDTQYF
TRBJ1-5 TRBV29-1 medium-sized CSVGGQGNQPQHF
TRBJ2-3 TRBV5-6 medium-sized CASSLEEFYTDTQYF
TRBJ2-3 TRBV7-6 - CASSSLGTGGAEDTQYF
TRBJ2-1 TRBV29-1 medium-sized CSVEGRTRGKVNSYNEQFF
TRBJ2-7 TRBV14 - CASSQDVGFPYEQYF
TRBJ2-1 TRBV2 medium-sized CASSEEGGQGMYNEQFF
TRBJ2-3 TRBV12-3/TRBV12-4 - CASSFADTQYF
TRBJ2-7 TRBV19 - CASSIGGPFYEQYF
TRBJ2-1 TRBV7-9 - CASRPQGPWAIENNEQFF
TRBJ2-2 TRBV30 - CAWSPSGTLGGELFF
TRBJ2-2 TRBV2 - CASRGTHNTGELFF
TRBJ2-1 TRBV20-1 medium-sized CSAPGTSGRGSLNEQFF
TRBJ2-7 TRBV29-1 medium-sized CSVVGSDTAYEQYF
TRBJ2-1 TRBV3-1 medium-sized CASSPLPDPLPVNEQFF
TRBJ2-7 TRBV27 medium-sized CASRNHYEQYF
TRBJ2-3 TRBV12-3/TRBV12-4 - CASRGQTQSGGDTQYF
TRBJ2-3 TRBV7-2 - CASSYGGPVSTDTQYF
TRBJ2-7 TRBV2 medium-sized CASSETVAGASYEQYF